These T cell receptor beta chains were read from a single sample in a study of T cell repertoires in cytomegalovirus infection. TCRdb re-analysed the reads in MiXCR, keeping a single row per CDR3 protein. The table includes some 200,000 distinct CDR3 sequences, roughly 9.8% detected once. Source material: PBMCs. These receptors came from a human donor in good health (CMV status not recorded). Some clones in this sample may be carry-over from other donors' samples. Both conserved end residues are part of each CDR3. A D gene is named only where the DNA matches it firmly. Size is stated for part of the rows, as once, few or many counts, or as a class when the clone is expanded.

V gene	D gene	J gene	clone size	CDR3 protein	CDR3 DNA
TRBV11-2	-	TRBJ2-7	many	CASSYGFYEQYF	TGTGCCAGCAGCTATGGGTTCTACGAGCAGTACTTC
TRBV20-1	-	TRBJ2-5	-	CSAWLGETQYF	TGCAGTGCCTGGTTGGGAGAGACCCAGTACTTC
TRBV20-1	TRBD2	TRBJ2-5	many	CSARVIAGVTETQYF	TGCAGTGCTAGAGTGATAGCGGGAGTTACGGAGACCCAGTACTTC
TRBV19	TRBD1	TRBJ1-5	-	CASSPLPGGGQPQHF	TGTGCCAGTAGCCCCCTGCCAGGGGGCGGTCAGCCCCAGCATTTT
TRBV20-1	-	TRBJ1-5	few	CSARRGSGAAQPQHF	TGCAGTGCTCGCCGGGGTTCGGGGGCTGCTCAGCCCCAGCATTTT
TRBV11-2	-	TRBJ2-6	many	CASSSYISGANVLTF	TGTGCCAGCAGCTCTTACATCTCTGGGGCCAACGTCCTGACTTTC
TRBV7-2	-	TRBJ1-1	few	CASSPNRNEAFF	TGTGCCAGCAGCCCAAACAGAAATGAAGCTTTCTTT
TRBV6-2/TRBV6-3	-	TRBJ2-2	many	CASSFEGTGLGELFF	TGTGCCAGCAGTTTCGAAGGAACAGGGCTCGGGGAGCTGTTTTTT
TRBV15	-	TRBJ1-4	-	CATRATGLEKLFF	TGTGCCACCCGCGCCACAGGGTTGGAAAAACTGTTTTTT
TRBV6-6	TRBD1	TRBJ2-5	-	CASSLGQGVVETQYF	TGTGCCAGCAGTCTCGGACAGGGCGTTGTAGAGACCCAGTACTTC
TRBV28	-	TRBJ1-5	many	CASTIDQPQHF	TGTGCCAGCACTATCGATCAGCCCCAGCATTTT
TRBV27	TRBD1	TRBJ2-1	few	CASSPSRDRGYNEQFF	TGTGCCAGCAGTCCTTCCCGGGACAGGGGTTACAATGAGCAGTTCTTC
TRBV5-1	TRBD2	TRBJ2-1	many	CASSLRRTSRDNEQFF	TGCGCCAGCAGCTTGCGGAGGACTAGTCGAGATAATGAGCAGTTCTTC
TRBV28	-	TRBJ2-2	-	CASSNQKPQVTGELFF	TGTGCCAGCAGCAATCAGAAGCCGCAGGTCACCGGGGAGCTGTTTTTT
TRBV6-1	-	TRBJ2-2	many	CASRGRIANTGELFF	TGTGCCAGCAGAGGTCGGATTGCGAACACCGGGGAGCTGTTTTTT
TRBV29-1	-	TRBJ2-1	few	CSVGEPGEQFF	TGCAGCGTTGGGGAGCCCGGTGAGCAGTTCTTC
TRBV28	TRBD1	TRBJ2-2	many	CASKKPRTGLNTGELFF	TGTGCCAGCAAAAAACCGCGGACAGGACTTAACACCGGGGAGCTGTTTTTT
TRBV2	-	TRBJ1-1	many	CASSESGTIEAFF	TGTGCCAGCAGTGAATCGGGGACAATTGAAGCTTTCTTT
TRBV7-2	-	TRBJ2-7	many	CASSLDRHSYEQYF	TGTGCCAGCAGCTTAGATAGACACTCCTACGAGCAGTACTTC
TRBV19	-	TRBJ1-1	few	CASSITETEAFF	TGTGCCAGTAGTATAACGGAGACTGAAGCTTTCTTT
TRBV7-9	-	TRBJ1-1	-	CASSLAPGIGIPEAFF	TGTGCCAGCAGCTTAGCCCCGGGGATAGGAATCCCTGAAGCTTTCTTT
TRBV28	-	TRBJ2-1	-	CASRPPLSLAEQFF	TGTGCCAGCAGACCCCCCCTTAGCTTGGCTGAGCAGTTCTTC
TRBV7-2	-	TRBJ2-1	many	CASSLARAEQFF	TGTGCCAGCAGCTTAGCCAGGGCCGAGCAGTTCTTC
TRBV11-2	-	TRBJ1-4	-	CASSLGVGSNEKLFF	TGTGCCAGCAGCTTAGGGGTTGGGTCTAATGAAAAACTGTTTTTT
TRBV28	-	TRBJ2-7	-	CASGNYYFEQYF	TGTGCCAGTGGAAATTATTACTTCGAGCAGTACTTC
TRBV7-2	-	TRBJ1-5	many	CASSTGPYSNQPQHF	TGTGCCAGCAGCACGGGGCCTTATAGCAATCAGCCCCAGCATTTT
TRBV24-1	-	TRBJ2-7	many	CATSDRGTATEQYF	TGTGCCACCAGTGATCGCGGGACAGCGACCGAGCAGTACTTC
TRBV6-6	-	TRBJ1-5	few	CASRLPGNNQPQHF	TGTGCCAGCAGGCTTCCCGGGAACAATCAGCCCCAGCATTTT
TRBV23-1	-	TRBJ1-6	few	CASSQPDPDYSYSPLHF	TGCGCCAGCAGTCAACCGGATCCTGATTACAGTTATTCACCCCTCCACTTT
TRBV24-1	TRBD1	TRBJ1-2	-	CATSDPGTGAIGGYTF	TGTGCCACCAGTGATCCGGGGACAGGGGCAATCGGGGGCTACACCTTC
TRBV7-2	TRBD2	TRBJ2-5	many	CASTKSPGGAETQYF	TGTGCCAGCACCAAATCCCCGGGAGGTGCAGAGACCCAGTACTTC
TRBV7-2	TRBD1	TRBJ1-1	many	CASSSPEQGKGTEAFF	TGTGCCAGCAGCTCACCGGAACAGGGGAAGGGCACTGAAGCTTTCTTT
TRBV7-2	-	TRBJ1-6	many	CASSLGFYNSPLHF	TGTGCCAGCAGCTTAGGTTTCTATAATTCACCCCTCCACTTT
TRBV20-1	TRBD1	TRBJ2-7	many	CSARGQGAYEQYF	TGCAGTGCCAGGGGGCAGGGGGCCTACGAGCAGTACTTC
TRBV29-1	-	TRBJ2-3	once	CSVGLGHYTDTQYF	TGCAGCGTTGGACTCGGACACTACACAGATACGCAGTATTTT
TRBV7-9	-	TRBJ1-1	many	CASSSAQGLNTEAFF	TGTGCCAGCAGCTCGGCGCAGGGGTTGAACACTGAAGCTTTCTTT
TRBV19	TRBD1	TRBJ2-2	many	CASSRDSLIGDTGELFF	TGTGCCAGTAGTCGGGACAGCCTCATCGGGGACACCGGGGAGCTGTTTTTT
TRBV12-3/TRBV12-4	-	TRBJ2-7	-	CASSFLLYEQYF	TGTGCCAGCAGTTTTCTGCTGTACGAGCAGTACTTC
TRBV7-2	-	TRBJ2-7	many	CASSFGAGPSYEQYF	TGTGCCAGCAGCTTCGGGGCGGGACCGTCCTACGAGCAGTACTTC
TRBV18	TRBD1	TRBJ1-2	-	CASSPQRKPGQGGYGYTF	TGTGCCAGCTCACCACAACGCAAACCGGGACAGGGAGGCTATGGCTACACCTTC
TRBV7-9	-	TRBJ1-5	many	CASSHNLGGPQHF	TGTGCCAGCAGCCACAACCTGGGGGGGCCCCAGCATTTT
TRBV28	-	TRBJ1-1	many	CASSNPEGFTTEAFF	TGTGCCAGCAGCAATCCCGAGGGGTTTACCACTGAAGCTTTCTTT
TRBV6-1	-	TRBJ2-6	many	CASSVSPGAGANVLTF	TGTGCCAGCAGTGTATCCCCCGGGGCTGGGGCCAACGTCCTGACTTTC
TRBV5-8	-	TRBJ1-5	few	CASSPESLSDQPQHF	TGTGCCAGCAGCCCTGAGTCGCTATCCGATCAGCCCCAGCATTTT
TRBV6-1	-	TRBJ1-2	many	CASSQNGIAGYTF	TGTGCCAGCAGTCAGAACGGGATAGCTGGCTACACCTTC
TRBV5-4	TRBD2	TRBJ2-2	-	CASSSTSGTGELFF	TGTGCCAGCAGCTCGACTAGCGGTACCGGGGAGCTGTTTTTT
TRBV7-2	TRBD1	TRBJ2-2	many	CASSGIGTGGTGELFF	TGTGCCAGCAGCGGCATAGGGACAGGGGGTACCGGGGAGCTGTTTTTT
TRBV4-3	-	TRBJ2-1	many	CASSLIDSRNEQFF	TGCGCCAGCAGCCTTATCGACAGCCGCAATGAGCAGTTCTTC
TRBV28	TRBD2	TRBJ2-1	many	CASSKRDPYNEQFF	TGTGCCAGCAGCAAGCGGGACCCCTACAATGAGCAGTTCTTC
TRBV7-2	-	TRBJ1-5	few	CASSFNPGSNQPQHF	TGTGCCAGCAGCTTTAACCCTGGGAGCAATCAGCCCCAGCATTTT
TRBV12-3/TRBV12-4	-	TRBJ1-1	-	CASSEQTTEAFF	TGTGCCAGCAGTGAACAGACCACTGAAGCTTTCTTT
TRBV5-6	TRBD1	TRBJ1-1	-	CASSWGTDEAFF	TGTGCCAGCAGCTGGGGGACAGATGAAGCTTTCTTT
TRBV7-6	TRBD1	TRBJ1-1	-	CASSLDRGPRTGKRSFF	TGTGCCAGCAGCTTAGATCGCGGCCCCCGGACAGGGAAAAGGTCTTTCTTT
TRBV11-3	TRBD1	TRBJ1-1	-	CASSEYRGQGNTEAFF	TGTGCCAGCAGCGAATACAGGGGGCAAGGGAACACTGAAGCTTTCTTT
TRBV7-2	-	TRBJ1-4	many	CASSFWGLNEKLFF	TGTGCCAGCAGCTTCTGGGGTTTGAATGAAAAACTGTTTTTT
TRBV5-1	TRBD1	TRBJ1-1	few	CASSLETGNSIRAFF	TGCGCCAGCAGCTTGGAGACAGGGAATTCGATAAGAGCTTTCTTT
TRBV12-3/TRBV12-4	-	TRBJ2-1	many	CASSLKAFHEQFF	TGTGCCAGCAGTTTAAAGGCTTTCCATGAGCAGTTCTTC
TRBV3-1	-	TRBJ2-2	many	CASSQGIGGRTGELFF	TGTGCCAGCAGCCAAGGGATCGGGGGTCGTACCGGGGAGCTGTTTTTT
TRBV7-2	-	TRBJ1-2	many	CASSLDLPGRGAGYTF	TGTGCCAGCAGCTTAGATTTACCGGGCAGGGGTGCTGGCTACACCTTC
TRBV12-3/TRBV12-4	TRBD1	TRBJ1-3	-	CASSPQGSGNTIYF	TGTGCCAGCAGCCCACAGGGGAGTGGAAACACCATATATTTT